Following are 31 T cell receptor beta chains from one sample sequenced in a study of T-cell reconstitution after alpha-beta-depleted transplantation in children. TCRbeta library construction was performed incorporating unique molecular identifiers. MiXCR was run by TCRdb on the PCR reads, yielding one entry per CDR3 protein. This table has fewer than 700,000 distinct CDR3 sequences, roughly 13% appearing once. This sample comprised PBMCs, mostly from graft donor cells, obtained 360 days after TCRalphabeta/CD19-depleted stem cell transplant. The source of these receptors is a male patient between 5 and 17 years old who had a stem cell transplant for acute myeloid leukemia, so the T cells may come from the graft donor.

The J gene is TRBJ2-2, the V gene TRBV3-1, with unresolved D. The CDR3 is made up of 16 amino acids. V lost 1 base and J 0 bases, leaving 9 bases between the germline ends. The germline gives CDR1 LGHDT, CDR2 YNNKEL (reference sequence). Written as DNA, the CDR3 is TGTGCCAGCAGCCAAGCTGGTAACGCGAACACCGGGGAGCTGTTTTTT. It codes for CASSQAGNANTGELFF.

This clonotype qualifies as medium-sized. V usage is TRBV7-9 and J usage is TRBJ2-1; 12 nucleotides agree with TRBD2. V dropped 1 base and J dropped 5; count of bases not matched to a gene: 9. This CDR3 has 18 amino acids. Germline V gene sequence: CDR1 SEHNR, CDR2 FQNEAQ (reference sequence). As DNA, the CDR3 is TGTGCCAGCAGCTTAGGCCCTAGCGGGAGGGCCTTCAACAATGAGCAGTTCTTC. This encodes CASSLGPSGRAFNNEQFF.

The CDR3 coding sequence is TGTGCCAGCAGCCAAACTAGCTGGGAGACCCAGTACTTC. It codes for CASSQTSWETQYF. The rearrangement uses TRBV4-2 and TRBJ2-5, with D perhaps matching TRBD2 (6 bases). Trimming stripped 2 bases from V and 5 bases from J, with 9 bases between. The CDR3 contains 13 residues. The germline gives CDR1 LGHNA, CDR2 YNFKEQ.

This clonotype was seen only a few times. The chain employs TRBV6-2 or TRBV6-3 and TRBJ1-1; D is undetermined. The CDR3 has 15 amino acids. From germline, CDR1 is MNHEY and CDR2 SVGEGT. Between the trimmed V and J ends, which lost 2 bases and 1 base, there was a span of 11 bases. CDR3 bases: TGTGCCAGCAGTTACCACCGAACAGCGAACACTGAAGCTTTCTTT. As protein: CASSYHRTANTEAFF.

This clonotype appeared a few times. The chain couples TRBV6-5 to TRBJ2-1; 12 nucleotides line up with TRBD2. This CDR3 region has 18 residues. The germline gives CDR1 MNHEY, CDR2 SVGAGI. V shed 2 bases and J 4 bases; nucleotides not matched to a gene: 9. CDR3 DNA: TGTGCCAGCAGTTACCCTAGCGGGAGGGGGACGGGGTACAATGAGCAGTTCTTC. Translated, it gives CASSYPSGRGTGYNEQFF.

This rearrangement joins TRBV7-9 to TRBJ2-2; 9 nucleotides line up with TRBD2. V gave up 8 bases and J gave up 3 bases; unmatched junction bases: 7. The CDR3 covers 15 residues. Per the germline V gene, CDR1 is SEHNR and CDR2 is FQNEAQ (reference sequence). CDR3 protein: CASFLAGVDTGELFF. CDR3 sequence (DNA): TGTGCCAGCTTCTTAGCGGGAGTGGACACCGGGGAGCTGTTTTTT.

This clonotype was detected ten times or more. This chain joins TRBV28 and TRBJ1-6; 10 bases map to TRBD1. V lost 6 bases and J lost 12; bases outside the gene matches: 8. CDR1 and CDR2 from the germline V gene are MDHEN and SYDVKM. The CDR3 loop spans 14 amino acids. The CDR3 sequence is CASRTGGAGKPLHF. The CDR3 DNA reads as TGTGCCAGCAGGACAGGGGGCGCAGGGAAACCCCTCCACTTT.

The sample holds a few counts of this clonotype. The CDR3 reads CASSSNRGRGSYEQYF. The CDR3 DNA follows: TGTGCCAGCAGCTCAAACAGGGGGCGCGGCTCCTACGAGCAGTACTTC. The V call is TRBV28, the J call TRBJ2-7; 9 bases are shared with TRBD1. V lost 6 bases, J lost 0 bases, and 9 bases stayed unmatched. The germline V gene has CDR1 MDHEN and CDR2 SYDVKM. The CDR3 contains 16 residues.

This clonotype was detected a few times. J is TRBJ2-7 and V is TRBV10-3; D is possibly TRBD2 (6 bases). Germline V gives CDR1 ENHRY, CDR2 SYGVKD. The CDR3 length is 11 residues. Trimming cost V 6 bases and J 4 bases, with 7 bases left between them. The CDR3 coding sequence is TGTGCCATCAGCCGGGGGTACGAGCAGTACTTC. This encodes CAISRGYEQYF.

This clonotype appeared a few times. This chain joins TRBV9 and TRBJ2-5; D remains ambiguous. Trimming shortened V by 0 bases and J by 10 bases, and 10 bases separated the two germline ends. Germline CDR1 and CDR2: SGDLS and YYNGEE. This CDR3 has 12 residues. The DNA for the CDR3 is TGTGCCAGCAGCGTAGCCGAACCGGGCCAGTACTTC. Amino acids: CASSVAEPGQYF.

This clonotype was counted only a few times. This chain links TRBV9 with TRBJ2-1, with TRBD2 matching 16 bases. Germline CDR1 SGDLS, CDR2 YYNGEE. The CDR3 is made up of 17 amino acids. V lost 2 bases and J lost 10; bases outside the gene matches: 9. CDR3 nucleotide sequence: TGTGCCAGCAGCGTCGAGTCGGGACTAGCGGGGGGGTGGGAGCAGTTCTTC. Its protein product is CASSVESGLAGGWEQFF.

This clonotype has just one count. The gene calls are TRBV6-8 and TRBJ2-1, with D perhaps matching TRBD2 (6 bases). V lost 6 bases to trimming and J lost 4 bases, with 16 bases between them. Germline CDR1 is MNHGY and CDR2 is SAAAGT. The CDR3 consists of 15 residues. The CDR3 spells CASSRVGRGYNEQFF. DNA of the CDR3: TGTGCCAGCAGCCGAGTGGGACGGGGGTACAATGAGCAGTTCTTC.

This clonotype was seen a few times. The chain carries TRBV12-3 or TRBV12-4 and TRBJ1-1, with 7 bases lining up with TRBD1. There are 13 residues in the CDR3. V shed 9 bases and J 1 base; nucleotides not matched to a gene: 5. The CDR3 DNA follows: TGTGCCAGTCGGACAGGACAGAACACTGAAGCTTTCTTT. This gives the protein CASRTGQNTEAFF.

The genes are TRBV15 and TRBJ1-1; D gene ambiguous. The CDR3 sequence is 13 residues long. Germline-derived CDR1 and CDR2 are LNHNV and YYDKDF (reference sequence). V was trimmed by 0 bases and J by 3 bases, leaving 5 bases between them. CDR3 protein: CATSREFDTEAFF. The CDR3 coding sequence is TGTGCCACCAGCAGAGAGTTTGACACTGAAGCTTTCTTT.

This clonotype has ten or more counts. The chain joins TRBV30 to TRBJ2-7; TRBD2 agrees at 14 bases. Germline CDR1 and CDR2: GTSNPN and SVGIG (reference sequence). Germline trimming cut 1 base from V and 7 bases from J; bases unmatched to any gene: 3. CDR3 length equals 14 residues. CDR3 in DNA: TGTGCCTGGAGTGGACTAGCGGGAGGGGGAGAGCAGTACTTC. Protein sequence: CAWSGLAGGGEQYF.

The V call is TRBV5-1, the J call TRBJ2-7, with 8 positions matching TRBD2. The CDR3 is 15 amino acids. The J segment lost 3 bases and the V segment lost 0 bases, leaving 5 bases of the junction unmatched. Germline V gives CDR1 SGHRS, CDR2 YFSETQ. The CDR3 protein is CASSLAASGLYEQYF. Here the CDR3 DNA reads TGCGCCAGCAGCTTGGCCGCTAGCGGGCTCTACGAGCAGTACTTC. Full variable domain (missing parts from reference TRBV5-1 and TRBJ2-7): KAGVTQTPRYLIKTRGQQVTLSCSPISGHRSVSWYQQTPGQGLQFLFEYFSETQRNKGNFPGRFSGRQFSNSRSEMNVSTLELGDSALYLCASSLAASGLYEQYFGPGTRLTVT.

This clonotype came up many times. CDR3 bases: TGCAGCGTTGAAGCTTCGACTAGCGGGAGGGTTAATGAGCAGTTCTTC. The encoded protein is CSVEASTSGRVNEQFF. The rearrangement joins TRBV29-1 to TRBJ2-1; TRBD2 aligns across 14 bases. The V gene's germline CDR1 is SQVTM and CDR2 ANQGSEA. The CDR3 contains 16 residues. V shed 1 base, J shed 7 bases, and the junction held 6 bases outside the gene matches.

The CDR3 here is CASSQDPTGELFF. In nucleotides, the CDR3 is TGTGCCAGCAGCCAAGATCCGACCGGGGAGCTGTTTTTT. The V call is TRBV4-2, the J call TRBJ2-2; D not certain. CDR1 and CDR2 (germline): LGHNA, YNFKEQ. Trimming shortened V by 0 bases and J by 5 bases, and 4 bases separated the two germline ends. This CDR3 is built from 13 residues.

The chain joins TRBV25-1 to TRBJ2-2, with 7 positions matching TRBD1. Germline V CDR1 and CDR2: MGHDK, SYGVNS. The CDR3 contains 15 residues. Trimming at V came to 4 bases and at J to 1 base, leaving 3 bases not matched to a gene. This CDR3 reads CASSGRTGNTGELFF. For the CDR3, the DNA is TGTGCCAGCAGTGGCAGGACAGGGAACACCGGGGAGCTGTTTTTT.

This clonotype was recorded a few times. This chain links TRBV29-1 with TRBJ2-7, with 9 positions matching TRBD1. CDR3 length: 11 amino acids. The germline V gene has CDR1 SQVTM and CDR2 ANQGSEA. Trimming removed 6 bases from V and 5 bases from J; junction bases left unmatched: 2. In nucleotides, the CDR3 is TGCAGCGTGGACAGGGGCCACGAGCAGTACTTC. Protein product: CSVDRGHEQYF.

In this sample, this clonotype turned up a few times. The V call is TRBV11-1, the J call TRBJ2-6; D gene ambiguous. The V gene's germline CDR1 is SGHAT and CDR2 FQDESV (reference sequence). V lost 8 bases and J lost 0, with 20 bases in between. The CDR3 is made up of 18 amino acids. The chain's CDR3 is CASSPRGEVHSGANVLTF. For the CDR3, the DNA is TGTGCCAGCTCCCCAAGAGGAGAGGTACACTCTGGGGCCAACGTCCTGACTTTC.

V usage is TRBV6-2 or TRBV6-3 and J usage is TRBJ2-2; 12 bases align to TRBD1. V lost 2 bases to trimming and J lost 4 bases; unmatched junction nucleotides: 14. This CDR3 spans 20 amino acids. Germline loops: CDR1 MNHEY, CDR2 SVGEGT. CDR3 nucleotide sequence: TGTGCCAGCAGTTACGGTTTCCGGGACAGGGGGCTTGTGGGCACCGGGGAGCTGTTTTTT. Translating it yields CASSYGFRDRGLVGTGELFF.

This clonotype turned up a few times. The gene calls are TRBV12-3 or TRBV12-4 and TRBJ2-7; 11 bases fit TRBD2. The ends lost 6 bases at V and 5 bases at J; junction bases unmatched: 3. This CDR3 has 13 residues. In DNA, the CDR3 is TGTGCCAGCAGCCATAGCGGGAGGGACGAGCAGTACTTC. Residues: CASSHSGRDEQYF.

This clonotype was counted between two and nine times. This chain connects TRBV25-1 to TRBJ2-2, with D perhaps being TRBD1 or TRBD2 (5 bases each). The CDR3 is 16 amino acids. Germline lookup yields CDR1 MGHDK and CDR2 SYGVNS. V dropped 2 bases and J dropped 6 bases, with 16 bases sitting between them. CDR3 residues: CASSEGRRGAAGELFF. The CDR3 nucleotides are TGTGCCAGCAGTGAAGGGCGTCGAGGGGCAGCCGGGGAGCTGTTTTTT.

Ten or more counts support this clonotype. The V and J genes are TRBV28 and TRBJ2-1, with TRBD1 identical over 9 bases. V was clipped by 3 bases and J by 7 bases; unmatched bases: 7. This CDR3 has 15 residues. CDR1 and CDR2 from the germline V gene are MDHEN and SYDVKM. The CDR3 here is CASSFYRGQANEQFF. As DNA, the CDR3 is TGTGCCAGCAGTTTCTACAGGGGGCAGGCGAATGAGCAGTTCTTC.

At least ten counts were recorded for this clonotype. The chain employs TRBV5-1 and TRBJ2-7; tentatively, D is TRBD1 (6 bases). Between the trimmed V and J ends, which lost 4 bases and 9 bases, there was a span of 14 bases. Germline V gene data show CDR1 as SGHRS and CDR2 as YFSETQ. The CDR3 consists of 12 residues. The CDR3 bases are TGCGCCAGCAGCAAAGACAGGTTCGGGCAGTACTTC. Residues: CASSKDRFGQYF.

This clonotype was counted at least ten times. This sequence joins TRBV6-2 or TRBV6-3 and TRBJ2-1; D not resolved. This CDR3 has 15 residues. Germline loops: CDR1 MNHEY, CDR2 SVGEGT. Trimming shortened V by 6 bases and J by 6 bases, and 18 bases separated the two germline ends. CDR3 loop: CASRIFSPYGNEQFF. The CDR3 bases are TGTGCCAGCAGGATTTTTTCTCCCTACGGCAATGAGCAGTTCTTC.

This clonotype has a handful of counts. The CDR3 nucleotides are TGCGCCAGCAGCGCGGGACTAGCGGGGCTCTCCTACAATGAGCAGTTCTTC. It translates to CASSAGLAGLSYNEQFF. The V gene is TRBV5-1, the J gene TRBJ2-1, with 13 positions matching TRBD2. Trimming at V came to 4 bases and at J to 0 bases, leaving 4 bases not matched to a gene. CDR1 and CDR2 (germline): SGHRS, YFSETQ. This CDR3 contains 17 residues.

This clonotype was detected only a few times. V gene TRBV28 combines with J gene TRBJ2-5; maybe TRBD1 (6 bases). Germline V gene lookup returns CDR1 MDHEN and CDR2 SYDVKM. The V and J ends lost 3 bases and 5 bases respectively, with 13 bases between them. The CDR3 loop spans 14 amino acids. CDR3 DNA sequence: TGTGCCAGCAGTTTCCAACAGGGAACGGAGACCCAGTACTTC. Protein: CASSFQQGTETQYF.

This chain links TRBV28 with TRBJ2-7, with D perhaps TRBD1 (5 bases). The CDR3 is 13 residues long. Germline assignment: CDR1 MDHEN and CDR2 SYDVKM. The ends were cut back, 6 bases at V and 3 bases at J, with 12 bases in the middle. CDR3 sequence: CASSWIQGYEQYF. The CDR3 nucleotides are TGTGCCAGCAGCTGGATCCAGGGCTACGAGCAGTACTTC.

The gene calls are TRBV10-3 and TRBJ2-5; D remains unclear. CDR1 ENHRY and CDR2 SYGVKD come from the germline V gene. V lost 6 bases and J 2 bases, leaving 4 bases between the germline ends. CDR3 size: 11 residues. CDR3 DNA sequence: TGTGCCATCAGGGATCAAGAGACCCAGTACTTC. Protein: CAIRDQETQYF.